This TCR beta chain is from a study of blood T cell repertoires in COVID-19. Whole-study context: Samples came from the United States, Italy and Spain, spanning acute and convalescent COVID-19. T cells, B-cell-depleted T cells, or PBMCs provided the cDNA or gDNA that served as material.

How the authors handled the data: The assay estimated nucleated cells by amplifying reference gene primers. This table comes from immunoSEQ multiplex PCR, and its TCRdb copy is limited to in-frame clones, with some not included. That table gives V, J and clone size, and the DNA gave D and trimming. The sample consists of over 65,000 clones, about 78% of them appearing once. Seattle participants joined during active infection and were tracked over time. CDR3 length equals 16 residues. The germline CDR1 and CDR2 sequences are LGHNA and YSLEER. Trimming removed 4 bases at V and 4 bases at J, with 19 bases between.

The rearrangement uses TRBV4-3 and TRBJ1-1, with D possibly being TRBD1 (5 bases). Sequencing was performed on peripheral blood. This TCR derives from a man between 60 and 75 years old with COVID-19, enrolled during active disease. The chain's CDR3 is CASSLGNGATGTEAFF. CDR3 nucleotide sequence: TGCGCCAGCAGCCTCGGCAATGGGGCAACGGGCACTGAAGCTTTCTTT.